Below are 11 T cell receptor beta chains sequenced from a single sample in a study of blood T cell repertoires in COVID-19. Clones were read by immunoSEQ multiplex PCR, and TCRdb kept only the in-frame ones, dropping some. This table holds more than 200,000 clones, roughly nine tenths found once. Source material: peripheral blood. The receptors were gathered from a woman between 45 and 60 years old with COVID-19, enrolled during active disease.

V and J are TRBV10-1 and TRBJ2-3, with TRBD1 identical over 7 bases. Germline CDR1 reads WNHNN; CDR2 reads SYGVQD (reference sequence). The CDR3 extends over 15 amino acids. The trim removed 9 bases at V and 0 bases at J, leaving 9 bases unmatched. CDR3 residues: CASSLRTGSTDTQYF. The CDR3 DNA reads TGCGCCAGTAGTCTCCGGACAGGCAGCACAGATACGCAGTATTTT.

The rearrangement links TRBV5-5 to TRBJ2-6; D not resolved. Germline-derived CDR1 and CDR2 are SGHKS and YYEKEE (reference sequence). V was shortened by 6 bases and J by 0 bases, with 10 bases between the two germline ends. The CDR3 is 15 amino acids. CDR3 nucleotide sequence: TGTGCCAGCACCTGGCTTAACTCTGGGGCCAACGTCCTGACTTTC. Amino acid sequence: CASTWLNSGANVLTF.

CDR3 sequence reads: CASSTPGLANEQFF. The CDR3 DNA reads TGTGCCAGCAGTACTCCGGGACTAGCAAATGAGCAGTTCTTC. This chain joins TRBV28 and TRBJ2-1; 9 nucleotides match TRBD2. Germline CDR1 reads MDHEN; CDR2 reads SYDVKM. This CDR3 comprises 14 residues. V was clipped by 5 bases and J by 7 bases; unmatched bases: 6.

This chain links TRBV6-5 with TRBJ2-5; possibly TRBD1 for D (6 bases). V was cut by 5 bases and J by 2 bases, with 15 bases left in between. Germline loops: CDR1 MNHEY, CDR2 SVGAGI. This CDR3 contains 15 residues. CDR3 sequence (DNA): TGTGCCAGCAGTCCCGTTGGGGGCTCACAAGAGACCCAGTACTTC. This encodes CASSPVGGSQETQYF.

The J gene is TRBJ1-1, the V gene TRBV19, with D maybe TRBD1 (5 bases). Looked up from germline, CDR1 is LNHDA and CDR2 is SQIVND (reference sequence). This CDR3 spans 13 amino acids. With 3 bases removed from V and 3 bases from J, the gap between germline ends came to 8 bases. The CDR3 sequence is CASSIDSDTEAFF. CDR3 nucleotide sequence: TGTGCCAGTAGTATTGACAGCGACACTGAAGCTTTCTTT. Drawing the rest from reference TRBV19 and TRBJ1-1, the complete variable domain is DGGITQSPKYLFRKEGQNVTLSCEQNLNHDAMYWYRQDPGQGLRLIYYSQIVNDFQKGDIAEGYSVSREKKESFPLTVTSAQKNPTAFYLCASSIDSDTEAFFGQGTRLTVV.

In DNA, the CDR3 is TGTGCCAGCAGCCCCAGGGTGTCTGGGGCCAACGTCCTGACTTTC. Translation gives CASSPRVSGANVLTF. V and J are TRBV2 and TRBJ2-6, with D maybe TRBD1 (5 bases). V lost 6 bases and J 1 base, leaving 10 bases between the germline ends. CDR3 size: 15 residues. Germline assignment: CDR1 SNHLY and CDR2 FYNNEI.

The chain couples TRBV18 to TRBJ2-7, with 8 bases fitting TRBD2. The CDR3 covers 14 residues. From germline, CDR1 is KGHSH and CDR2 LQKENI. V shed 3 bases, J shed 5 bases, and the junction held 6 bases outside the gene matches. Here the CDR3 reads CASSPTGGRDEQYF. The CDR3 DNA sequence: TGTGCCAGCTCACCCACGGGGGGGCGGGACGAGCAGTACTTC.

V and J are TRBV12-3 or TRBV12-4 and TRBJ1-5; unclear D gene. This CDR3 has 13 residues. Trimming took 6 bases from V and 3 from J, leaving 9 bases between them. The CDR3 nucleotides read TGTGCCAGCAGCACCGGGAACAATCAGCCCCAGCATTTT. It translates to CASSTGNNQPQHF.

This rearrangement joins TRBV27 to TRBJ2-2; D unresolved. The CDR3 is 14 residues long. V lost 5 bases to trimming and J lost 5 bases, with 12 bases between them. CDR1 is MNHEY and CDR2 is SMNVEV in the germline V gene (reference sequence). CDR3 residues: CASSPDRVTGELFF. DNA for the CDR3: TGTGCCAGCAGTCCCGATCGGGTGACCGGGGAGCTGTTTTTT.

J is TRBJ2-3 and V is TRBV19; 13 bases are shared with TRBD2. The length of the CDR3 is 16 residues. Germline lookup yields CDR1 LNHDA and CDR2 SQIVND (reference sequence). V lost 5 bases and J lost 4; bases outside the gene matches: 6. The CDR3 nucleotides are TGTGCCAGTAGTCTCCCTGGACTAGCGGGGGCAGATACGCAGTATTTT. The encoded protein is CASSLPGLAGADTQYF.

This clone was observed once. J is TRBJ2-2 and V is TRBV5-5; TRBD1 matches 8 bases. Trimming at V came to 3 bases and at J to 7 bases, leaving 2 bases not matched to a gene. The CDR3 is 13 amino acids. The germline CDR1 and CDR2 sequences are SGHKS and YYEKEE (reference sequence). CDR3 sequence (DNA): TGTGCCAGCAGCTCAGGGGGCGGCGGGGAGCTGTTTTTT. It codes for CASSSGGGGELFF.